A single sample gave rise to the 12 T cell receptor beta chains below, sequenced in a study of cytomegalovirus exposure and HLA in healthy donors. It was with 60 Vbeta and 13 Jbeta primers that the PCR ran. Assay: immunoSEQ multiplex PCR; the TCRdb copy retains only in-frame clones and omits some. The repertoire consists of 200,000 to 250,000 clones, with about 70% occurring once and the leading ten covering about 2.8%. Source material: PBMCs. The receptors shown here come from a man aged 35 to 55 in good health and CMV-seropositive.

Details on this clone: At the DNA level, this CDR3 is encoded by other sequences in the same sample as well. The chain employs TRBV27 and TRBJ1-1; tentatively, D is TRBD1 (5 bases). Germline V gene sequence: CDR1 MNHEY, CDR2 SMNVEV (reference sequence). The ends were cut back, 3 bases at V and 4 bases at J, with 9 bases in the middle. The length of the CDR3 is 13 residues. CDR3 in DNA: TGTGCCAGCAGTTTCGCCGGGGGCACTGAAGCTTTCTTT. Its translation: CASSFAGGTEAFF.

V and J are TRBV7-8 and TRBJ1-1, with D hard to call. The V end lost 6 bases, the J end lost 3 bases, and 14 bases lay between the germline ends. CDR1 is SGHVS, CDR2 FQNEAQ, per germline. The CDR3 is 14 residues long. CDR3 DNA: TGTGCCAGCAGTTTTCCAGGCAGGTACACTGAAGCTTTCTTT. Its protein product is CASSFPGRYTEAFF.

The chain is built from TRBV7-2 and TRBJ2-7; TRBD2 matches at 11 bases. The V gene's germline CDR1 is SGHTA and CDR2 FQGNSA. The ends lost 2 bases at V and 2 bases at J; junction bases unmatched: 2. This CDR3 spans 15 amino acids. Here the CDR3 DNA reads TGTGCCAGCAGCTTAAATAGCGGGGGGGCCTACGAGCAGTACTTC. Encoded protein: CASSLNSGGAYEQYF.

This rearrangement joins TRBV5-3 to TRBJ1-2; D perhaps matches TRBD1 (6 bases). TRBV5-3 is annotated as an ORF whose role is uncertain. Trimming took off 4 bases at V and 3 bases at J, with 13 bases between the two ends. This CDR3 contains 14 residues. The CDR3 is CARSPSGADYGYTF. The DNA for the CDR3 is TGTGCCAGAAGCCCGTCAGGGGCTGACTATGGCTACACCTTC.

The chain uses TRBV28 and TRBJ1-1, with 8 bases identical to TRBD1. This CDR3 comprises 13 residues. In germline, CDR1 is MDHEN, CDR2 SYDVKM. V shed 5 bases and J 8 bases; nucleotides not matched to a gene: 7. The DNA for the CDR3 is TGTGCCAGCAGTCTAGCGTGGGACAGGGAAGCTTTCTTT. It codes for CASSLAWDREAFF.

This sequence joins TRBV4-2 and TRBJ1-1; D is uncertain. CDR1 and CDR2 (germline): LGHNA, YNFKEQ. The length of the CDR3 is 16 residues. With 1 base removed from V and 4 bases from J, the gap between germline ends came to 16 bases. This CDR3 is CASSQGRATGSTEAFF. The CDR3, as DNA: TGTGCCAGCAGCCAAGGAAGGGCTACGGGGAGCACTGAAGCTTTCTTT.

As concerns this clone: The same CDR3 arises from other DNA sequences in this sample as well. The gene calls are TRBV29-1 and TRBJ1-1; TRBD1 matches 9 bases. CDR3 length: 12 residues. CDR1 and CDR2 (germline): SQVTM, ANQGSEA. V trimming: 6 bases; J trimming: 2 bases; junction bases outside the gene matches: 1. The CDR3 DNA sequence: TGCAGCGTGGGACAGGGTAACACTGAAGCTTTCTTT. Residues: CSVGQGNTEAFF. Using reference TRBV29-1 and TRBJ1-1 for the parts outside the CDR3, the full variable domain is SAVISQKPSRDICQRGTSLTIQCQVDSQVTMMFWYRQQPGQSLTLIATANQGSEATYESGFVIDKFPISRPNLTFSTLTVSNMSPEDSSIYLCSVGQGNTEAFFGQGTRLTVV.

This clone was observed a few times. The chain's CDR3 is CASSWRGGRNEQFF. DNA of the CDR3: TGTGCCAGCAGCTGGCGGGGGGGCCGCAATGAGCAGTTCTTC. The chain joins TRBV5-6 to TRBJ2-1; 9 bases are shared with TRBD2. CDR3 length: 14 amino acids. The germline gives CDR1 SGHDT, CDR2 YYEEEE. With V trimmed by 3 bases and J by 6 bases, 4 bases remained unmatched.

The chain joins TRBV19 to TRBJ2-6, with D unclear. CDR3 length: 14 residues. Germline V gene lookup returns CDR1 LNHDA and CDR2 SQIVND (reference sequence). The V and J ends lost 5 bases and 1 base respectively, with 6 bases between them. The CDR3 sequence: CASSLVSGANVLTF. In DNA, the CDR3 is TGTGCCAGTAGTCTAGTATCTGGGGCCAACGTCCTGACTTTC.

The V gene is TRBV10-3, the J gene TRBJ2-5; D ambiguous. The end of the DNA is better explained by TRBJ2-7, so the J call may be wrong. CDR3 size: 14 residues. Germline assignment: CDR1 ENHRY and CDR2 SYGVKD. CDR3 nucleotides: TGTGCCATCAGTGTTCCGTCCCCGCCCTACGAGCAGTACTTC. This codes for CAISVPSPPYEQYF.

Only one count was recorded for this clone. The chain has TRBV19 and TRBJ1-2, with 9 bases fitting TRBD1. This CDR3 contains 14 residues. V lost 4 bases and J lost 6; bases outside the gene matches: 6. The germline V gene has CDR1 LNHDA and CDR2 SQIVND (reference sequence). The CDR3 nucleotides read TGTGCCAGTAGTACCCGGGACAGGGTGGATGGCTACACCTTC. Translated: CASSTRDRVDGYTF.

The chain combines TRBV12-5 with TRBJ2-1; the match to TRBD1 covers 9 bases. CDR1 LGHNT and CDR2 FRNRAP come from the germline V gene. This CDR3 is built from 17 residues. Trimming removed 0 bases from V and 5 bases from J; junction bases left unmatched: 8. The CDR3 DNA reads as TGTGCTAGTGGTTTGGTAAGGGGACAGGGTATCAACAATGAGCAGTTCTTC. This encodes CASGLVRGQGINNEQFF. The full variable domain, completed using reference TRBV12-5 and TRBJ2-1, is DARVTQTPRHKVTEMGQEVTMRCQPILGHNTVFWYRQTMMQGLELLAYFRNRAPLDDSGMPKDRFSAEMPDATLATLKIQPSEPRDSAVYFCASGLVRGQGINNEQFFGPGTRLTVL.